One sample yielded the 18 T cell receptor beta chains listed below, sequenced in a study of T cells in Graves' hyperthyroidism and ophthalmopathy. The source material, RNA transcripts, was used to amplify TCR beta CDR3 regions. The study used the HTBI primer set for a first-round RT-PCR of the TCR CDR3. TCRdb independently ran MiXCR on the multiplex PCR reads; one entry per CDR3 protein. This table has 500,000 to 800,000 distinct CDR3 sequences, around 15% appearing once. The material sequenced was blood. These receptors originate from a woman aged 45-60 years with Graves' ophthalmopathy.

This clonotype was counted at least ten times. This rearrangement joins TRBV28 to TRBJ1-1; the D gene is possibly TRBD1 (5 bases). This CDR3 contains 12 residues. From germline, CDR1 is MDHEN and CDR2 SYDVKM. The V and J ends lost 3 bases and 4 bases respectively, with 6 bases between them. For the CDR3, the DNA is TGTGCCAGCAGTTTTAGGGGCACTGAAGCTTTCTTT. Residues: CASSFRGTEAFF.

This clonotype was recorded many times. The V gene is TRBV6-2 or TRBV6-3, the J gene TRBJ2-7, with D perhaps matching TRBD2 (5 bases). CDR1 MNHEY and CDR2 SVGEGT come from the germline V gene. The CDR3 length is 15 residues. Trimming removed 4 bases from V and 3 bases from J, with 16 bases in between. The CDR3 region is CASSSTRLMHYEQYF. As DNA, the CDR3 is TGTGCCAGCAGTTCCACCCGACTAATGCACTACGAGCAGTACTTC.

This clonotype has more than one count but fewer than ten. CDR3 sequence reads: CASRPEAQRRYGYTF. The CDR3 DNA reads as TGTGCCAGCAGGCCCGAGGCACAGCGCCGCTATGGCTACACCTTC. The chain carries TRBV7-9 and TRBJ1-2; D gene unclear. Germline lookup yields CDR1 SEHNR and CDR2 FQNEAQ (reference sequence). CDR3 length: 15 residues. Trimming removed 6 bases at V and 4 bases at J, with 18 bases between.

This clonotype was found many times. V usage is TRBV20-1 and J usage is TRBJ2-1, with 8 bases that match TRBD2. CDR3 length: 15 residues. Germline lookup yields CDR1 DFQATT and CDR2 SNEGSKA (reference sequence). V trimming: 1 base; J trimming: 0 bases; junction bases outside the gene matches: 2. CDR3 nucleotide sequence: TGCAGTGCTAGAGGTACTAGCGGCTCCTACAATGAGCAGTTCTTC. It specifies CSARGTSGSYNEQFF.

This clonotype appeared a few times. The chain employs TRBV5-1 and TRBJ1-5; weak D call: TRBD1 (6 bases). V lost 4 bases, J lost 4 bases, and 15 bases lay in between. Germline V lookup: CDR1 SGHRS, CDR2 YFSETQ. The CDR3 loop spans 15 amino acids. The CDR3 loop is CASSPQTGRNQPQHF. The CDR3 nucleotides read TGCGCCAGCAGCCCTCAGACAGGACGGAATCAGCCCCAGCATTTT.

A remark on this clonotype: An end of the junction differs from the germline gene, which may be a read error. This chain joins TRBV20-1 and TRBJ1-1; tentative D call: TRBD1 (5 bases). Germline CDR1 is DFQATT and CDR2 is SNEGSKA (reference sequence). This CDR3 region has 16 residues. CDR3 amino acids: CSAREPARDGNTEALF. The CDR3 DNA reads TGCAGTGCTAGAGAGCCCGCCAGGGACGGGAACACTGAAGCTCTCTTT.

This chain's CDR3 is CASRRTSGVPDTQYF. The CDR3 DNA follows: TGTGCCAGCAGGCGGACTAGCGGGGTGCCAGATACGCAGTATTTT. V and J are TRBV27 and TRBJ2-3; 12 bases align to TRBD2. The V and J ends lost 6 bases and 4 bases, in that order; junction bases with no gene match: 5. In germline, CDR1 is MNHEY, CDR2 SMNVEV (reference sequence). The length of the CDR3 is 15 residues.

The chain carries TRBV19 and TRBJ1-1; 10 positions match TRBD1. Germline lookup yields CDR1 LNHDA and CDR2 SQIVND (reference sequence). Trimming at V came to 3 bases and at J to 2 bases, leaving 6 bases not matched to a gene. This CDR3 is 16 amino acids long. CDR3 protein: CASSIWTGGGNTEAFF. CDR3 nucleotide sequence: TGTGCCAGTAGTATCTGGACAGGGGGGGGCAACACTGAAGCTTTCTTT.

This clonotype was seen more than once but under ten times. This sequence joins TRBV5-8 and TRBJ1-2, with a tentative D call TRBD1 (6 bases). Per the germline V gene, CDR1 is SGHTS and CDR2 is YDEGEE. The CDR3 spans 13 residues. V dropped 2 bases and J dropped 8 bases, with 13 bases sitting between them. CDR3 protein: CASSFRDKEGYTF. Written as DNA, the CDR3 is TGTGCCAGCAGCTTCCGGGACAAGGAAGGCTACACCTTC.

This clonotype was counted ten times or more. This rearrangement joins TRBV28 to TRBJ1-1; tentatively, D is TRBD1 (5 bases). Trimming took off 6 bases at V and 4 bases at J, with 27 bases between the two ends. The CDR3 spans 18 residues. Germline CDR1 MDHEN, CDR2 SYDVKM. The CDR3 region has the DNA TGTGCCAGCAGAGTGGGGGGAGGGCAGGGACCGGTGGGCACTGAAGCTTTCTTT. Amino acids: CASRVGGGQGPVGTEAFF.

This clonotype has a handful of counts. The chain is built from TRBV15 and TRBJ1-5; tentatively, D is TRBD1 (5 bases). CDR3 length: 14 residues. Trimming left V 4 bases short and J 1 base short, with 8 bases between. Looked up from germline, CDR1 is LNHNV and CDR2 is YYDKDF (reference sequence). This chain's CDR3 is CATSIRGSNQPQHF. In nucleotides, the CDR3 is TGTGCCACCAGCATAAGGGGAAGCAATCAGCCCCAGCATTTT.

This clonotype came up many times. As DNA, the CDR3 is TGTGCCTGGAGTCGGGACAGGGGTTCGGAGACCCAGTACTTC. It translates to CAWSRDRGSETQYF. The chain joins TRBV30 to TRBJ2-5; 10 positions agree with TRBD1. Germline CDR1 is GTSNPN and CDR2 is SVGIG (reference sequence). The CDR3 is made up of 14 amino acids. V lost 2 bases and J lost 5; bases outside the gene matches: 5.

This clonotype appeared many times. This chain connects TRBV28 to TRBJ2-5, with 8 bases fitting TRBD2. Germline V gene data show CDR1 as MDHEN and CDR2 as SYDVKM. This CDR3 has 15 residues. V gave up 2 bases and J gave up 4 bases; unmatched junction bases: 6. DNA for the CDR3: TGTGCCAGCAGTTTAATAGCGGGACTCGGAGAGACCCAGTACTTC. Protein sequence: CASSLIAGLGETQYF.

In its sample, this clonotype was seen a few times. The rearrangement uses TRBV28 and TRBJ1-1; 9 bases are shared with TRBD1. Germline V gene sequence: CDR1 MDHEN, CDR2 SYDVKM. The ends lost 5 bases at V and 2 bases at J; junction bases unmatched: 6. There are 15 residues in the CDR3. The CDR3 nucleotides are TGTGCCAGCAGTCGGACAGGGGATTCTAACACTGAAGCTTTCTTT. It codes for CASSRTGDSNTEAFF. The variable domain in full, completed from reference TRBV28 and TRBJ1-1, reads DVKVTQSSRYLVKRTGEKVFLECVQDMDHENMFWYRQDPGLGLRLIYFSYDVKMKEKGDIPEGYSVSREKKERFSLILESASTNQTSMYLCASSRTGDSNTEAFFGQGTRLTVV.

This clonotype was seen at least ten times. The chain combines TRBV6-2 or TRBV6-3 with TRBJ2-1; D is possibly TRBD2 (6 bases). V dropped 5 bases and J dropped 9 bases, with 11 bases sitting between them. The CDR3 has 12 amino acids. From germline, CDR1 is MNHEY and CDR2 SVGEGT. CDR3 sequence reads: CASSRLATEQFF. Here the CDR3 DNA reads TGTGCCAGCAGTCGCCTAGCGACTGAGCAGTTCTTC.

The V call is TRBV5-1, the J call TRBJ1-3; 8 nucleotides line up with TRBD1. The germline V gene encodes CDR1 SGHRS and CDR2 YFSETQ. The ends lost 2 bases at V and 0 bases at J; junction bases unmatched: 4. CDR3 length: 16 amino acids. CDR3 protein: CASSLDGTGSGNTIYF. DNA of the CDR3: TGCGCCAGCAGCTTAGACGGGACAGGCTCTGGAAACACCATATATTTT.

This chain links TRBV7-9 with TRBJ2-5; D could derive from TRBD1 or TRBD2 (5 bases each). The CDR3 is 14 residues long. The ends were cut back, 3 bases at V and 2 bases at J, with 10 bases in the middle. Germline V gene data show CDR1 as SEHNR and CDR2 as FQNEAQ (reference sequence). CDR3 in amino acids: CASSFPREQETQYF. As DNA, the CDR3 is TGTGCCAGCAGCTTCCCCAGGGAGCAAGAGACCCAGTACTTC.

This clonotype was detected ten times or more. The chain joins TRBV20-1 to TRBJ2-7; 14 nucleotides align to TRBD2. V lost 2 bases and J lost 6; bases outside the gene matches: 18. Germline CDR1 DFQATT, CDR2 SNEGSKA (reference sequence). The CDR3 is 19 residues long. This CDR3 reads CSARWGGTGTSGSKVEQYF. DNA for the CDR3: TGCAGTGCTAGATGGGGGGGAACCGGGACTAGCGGGAGTAAGGTCGAGCAGTACTTC.